These T cell receptor beta chains were read from a single sample in a study of T cells in Graves' hyperthyroidism and ophthalmopathy. TCRdb ran MiXCR on the multiplex PCR reads and lists one entry per CDR3 protein. The table includes roughly 600,000 distinct CDR3 sequences, more than 14% detected once. Material for sequencing was blood. Receptor source: a woman in her forties or fifties with Graves' ophthalmopathy. Each CDR3 is given with its conserved first and last residue. A D gene is named only where the DNA matches it firmly. Clone sizes are given selectively: once, few, many, or a class where the clone is expanded.

>TRBD1|-|TRBV4-3|TRBJ2-7
TGCGCCAGCAGCCAAGGGATCGCGACAGGGGCCTACGAGCAGTACTTC
CASSQGIATGAYEQYF
>TRBD2|-|TRBV25-1|TRBJ2-7
TGTGCCAGCAGTGAACCGGGGGGGATCGACGAGCAGTACTTC
CASSEPGGIDEQYF
>TRBD2|few|TRBV6-2/TRBV6-3|TRBJ2-2
TGTGCCAGCAGTTTGACTAGCGGGAGTTCCGGGGAGCTGTTTTTT
CASSLTSGSSGELFF
>TRBD2|-|TRBV27|TRBJ2-3
TGTGCCAGCAGTTCGACTAGCCCAACAGATACGCAGTATTTT
CASSSTSPTDTQYF
>TRBD2|-|TRBV20-1|TRBJ2-1
TGCAGTGCTAGCGAAAGCGGTAGCGGGATTTATGAGCAGTTCTTC
CSASESGSGIYEQFF
>TRBD1|-|TRBV7-3|TRBJ2-3
TGTGCCAGCAGCTTAAGGGGACAGAGCACAGGGACAGATACGCAGTATTTT
CASSLRGQSTGTDTQYF
>-|-|TRBV2|TRBJ2-3
TGTGCCAGCAGTTCGCGGACCCTCACAGATACGCAGTATTTT
CASSSRTLTDTQYF
>TRBD2|many|TRBV2|TRBJ2-1
TGTGCCATCAGGACTAGCGGGGGAGGCAATGAGCAGTTCTTC
CAIRTSGGGNEQFF
>TRBD2|many|TRBV12-3/TRBV12-4|TRBJ2-1
TGTGCCAGCAGTTTGCCCGGGACTAGCGGTAATGAGCAGTTCTTC
CASSLPGTSGNEQFF
>TRBD1|many|TRBV2|TRBJ1-5
TGTGCCAGCACTAAAGAGGGACAGGGGGGTCAGCCCCAGCATTTT
CASTKEGQGGQPQHF
>-|many|TRBV4-3|TRBJ2-1
TGCGCCAGCAGCCACATTAGCGGCAATGAGCAGTTCTTC
CASSHISGNEQFF